Given below is one T cell receptor beta chain in context. The sample is drawn from a study of blood T cell repertoires in COVID-19. The assay was immunoSEQ multiplex PCR, and TCRdb's table has in-frame clones only and misses some. The sample contains under 300,000 clones, around 87% of which appear only once. With V trimmed by 0 bases and J by 6 bases, 4 bases remained unmatched. The CDR3 consists of 16 residues. Germline CDR1 and CDR2: SGDLS and YYNGEE. The chain joins TRBV9 to TRBJ2-2; 11 positions match TRBD2. Sequencing was performed on peripheral blood. The TCR sequence derives from a woman in her 70s with active or convalescent COVID-19. CDR3: CASSVAGTSGPGELFF. The CDR3 nucleotides are TGTGCCAGCAGCGTAGCAGGGACTAGCGGACCCGGGGAGCTGTTTTTT.